One and the same sample provided the 17 T cell receptor beta chains below, sequenced in a study of response to subunit inactivated influenza vaccine. TCRdb processed the RT-PCR reads anew with MiXCR; each CDR3 protein has one entry. The data show around 530,000 distinct CDR3 sequences, 15% to 20% seen once. Specimen: CD4+ T cells sorted from PBMCs, collected roughly 24 months after vaccination. Receptors were obtained from a man between 50 and 69 years old who received an inactivated influenza vaccine.

This clonotype was seen ten or more times. The chain recombines TRBV4-2 with TRBJ2-2; perhaps D is TRBD1 or TRBD2 (5 bases each). V was cut by 3 bases and J by 0 bases, with 5 bases left in between. Germline values: CDR1 LGHNA, CDR2 YNFKEQ. This CDR3 has 14 amino acids. In DNA form, the CDR3 reads TGTGCCAGCAGCCAGGGGGCGAACACCGGGGAGCTGTTTTTT. Its translation: CASSQGANTGELFF.

J is TRBJ2-3 and V is TRBV29-1, with 13 bases lining up with TRBD2. Germline V lookup: CDR1 SQVTM, CDR2 ANQGSEA. The V segment lost 6 bases and the J segment 0 bases; nucleotides outside the gene matches: 18. This CDR3 comprises 20 residues. The chain's CDR3 is CSVRLAGGVRIMTSTDTQYF. CDR3 in DNA: TGCAGCGTAAGACTAGCGGGAGGTGTAAGGATTATGACCAGCACAGATACGCAGTATTTT.

This clonotype was observed at least ten times. The chain combines TRBV28 with TRBJ1-1; 8 nucleotides agree with TRBD1. Trimming at V came to 5 bases and at J to 1 base, leaving 9 bases not matched to a gene. Germline V gives CDR1 MDHEN, CDR2 SYDVKM. The CDR3 is made up of 16 amino acids. Here the CDR3 DNA reads TGTGCCAGCAGTCCTACGGGGGACAGGCAGAACACTGAAGCTTTCTTT. This sequence encodes CASSPTGDRQNTEAFF.

This clonotype was counted a few times. This rearrangement joins TRBV3-1 to TRBJ2-5, with TRBD2 identical over 14 bases. The length of the CDR3 is 16 residues. Germline CDR1 LGHDT, CDR2 YNNKEL (reference sequence). Germline trimming cut 4 bases from V and 4 bases from J; bases unmatched to any gene: 5. The CDR3 region has the DNA TGTGCCAGCAGCCGAGGACTAGCGGGGGGCTCAGAGACCCAGTACTTC. It yields the protein CASSRGLAGGSETQYF.

The J gene is TRBJ2-2, the V gene TRBV15; possibly TRBD1 for D (6 bases). The length of the CDR3 is 16 residues. Per the germline V gene, CDR1 is LNHNV and CDR2 is YYDKDF (reference sequence). V lost 2 bases to trimming and J lost 6 bases, with 16 bases between them. In nucleotides, the CDR3 is TGTGCCACCAGCAGATATCCCCTGGGGGCGTCCGGGGAGCTGTTTTTT. Protein: CATSRYPLGASGELFF. The entire variable domain, with the rest obtained from reference TRBV15 and TRBJ2-2, is as follows: DAMVIQNPRYQVTQFGKPVTLSCSQTLNHNVMYWYQQKSSQAPKLLFHYYDKDFNNEADTPDNFQSRRPNTSFCFLDIRSPGLGDTAMYLCATSRYPLGASGELFFGEGSRLTVL.

This clonotype was observed a few times. This chain uses TRBV5-6 with TRBJ2-3; 7 bases line up with TRBD1. This CDR3 is 16 amino acids long. Germline V gene data show CDR1 as SGHDT and CDR2 as YYEEEE. Trimming took 0 bases from V and 2 from J; bases not matched to a gene: 6. The CDR3 region is CASSLDRGGYTDTQYF. CDR3 in DNA: TGTGCCAGCAGCTTGGACAGGGGCGGATACACAGATACGCAGTATTTT. The full variable domain, with the rest looked up from reference TRBV5-6 and TRBJ2-3, is DAGVTQSPTHLIKTRGQQVTLRCSPKSGHDTVSWYQQALGQGPQFIFQYYEEEERQRGNFPDRFSGHQFPNYSSELNVNALLLGDSALYLCASSLDRGGYTDTQYFGPGTRLTVL.

In its sample, this clonotype was seen a few times. The chain is built from TRBV20-1 and TRBJ2-7; D possibly corresponds to TRBD1 (6 bases). From germline, CDR1 is DFQATT and CDR2 SNEGSKA (reference sequence). The CDR3 has 14 amino acids. Trimming removed 5 bases at V and 4 bases at J, with 18 bases between. The CDR3 spells CSAGPQGIRYEQYF. The DNA for the CDR3 is TGCAGTGCTGGCCCGCAGGGGATTAGATACGAGCAGTACTTC.

The gene calls are TRBV12-3 or TRBV12-4 and TRBJ1-2; tentatively, D is TRBD1 (5 bases). There are 15 residues in the CDR3. V shed 6 bases and J shed 7 bases, with 21 bases lying between them. The CDR3, as DNA: TGTGCCAGCAGCGCCACCCCCGGGGGGAGAGGTGGCTACACCTTC. It yields the protein CASSATPGGRGGYTF.

J is TRBJ2-2 and V is TRBV10-3, with 11 bases that match TRBD1. The germline V gene encodes CDR1 ENHRY and CDR2 SYGVKD. The CDR3 length is 15 residues. J lost 4 bases, V lost 6 bases, and 4 bases had no gene match. The CDR3 nucleotides read TGTGCCATCAGACGGGACAGGGGGAGCACCGGGGAGCTGTTTTTT. Translated: CAIRRDRGSTGELFF.

This clonotype was detected only a few times. The chain recombines TRBV7-2 with TRBJ2-7; D gene unclear. Germline CDR1 SGHTA, CDR2 FQGNSA. V lost 2 bases and J lost 7, with 6 bases in between. The CDR3 contains 11 residues. As DNA, the CDR3 is TGTGCCAGCAGCTTATACGGGGAGCAGTACTTC. Translating it yields CASSLYGEQYF.

The chain links TRBV29-1 to TRBJ2-5; D gene ambiguous. Germline CDR1 is SQVTM and CDR2 is ANQGSEA. This CDR3 is built from 12 residues. V was trimmed by 6 bases and J by 5 bases, leaving 13 bases between them. Written as DNA, the CDR3 is TGCAGCGTCCCTGCTGGGCGGGAGACCCAGTACTTC. Protein product: CSVPAGRETQYF.

In its sample, this clonotype was seen a few times. This chain connects TRBV10-3 to TRBJ2-3; 8 bases line up with TRBD1. Germline V lookup: CDR1 ENHRY, CDR2 SYGVKD. This CDR3 region has 15 residues. Germline trimming cut 2 bases from V and 2 bases from J; bases unmatched to any gene: 3. The CDR3 DNA is TGTGCCATCAGTGAGGGACAGGGAAACACAGATACGCAGTATTTT. It encodes CAISEGQGNTDTQYF.

This clonotype was observed at least ten times. The rearrangement uses TRBV6-5 and TRBJ1-2; D might be TRBD1 (5 bases). Deletions cut 2 bases from V and 6 bases from J, with 10 bases between. The CDR3 extends over 13 amino acids. Germline values: CDR1 MNHEY, CDR2 SVGAGI. Here the CDR3 DNA reads TGTGCCAGCAGTTACGGGACCCCGGATGGCTACACCTTC. Its protein is CASSYGTPDGYTF.

The V gene is TRBV4-1, the J gene TRBJ1-4; D not certain. The length of the CDR3 is 14 residues. Germline CDR1 is MGHRA and CDR2 is YSYEKL. Trimming pared 2 bases from V and 3 bases from J, leaving 7 bases between. CDR3: CASSQSEANEKLFF. The DNA for the CDR3 is TGCGCCAGCAGCCAATCTGAGGCTAATGAAAAACTGTTTTTT.

This clonotype was counted many times. The chain employs TRBV25-1 and TRBJ1-2; 8 nucleotides align to TRBD1. After removal of 2 bases from V and 5 bases from J, the junction contained 10 bases not matched to a gene. This CDR3 region has 16 residues. Germline V gene sequence: CDR1 MGHDK, CDR2 SYGVNS. CDR3: CASSEGTGARSYGYTF. DNA of the CDR3: TGTGCCAGCAGTGAAGGGACAGGCGCTCGTTCGTATGGCTACACCTTC.

This clonotype was counted between two and nine times. J is TRBJ1-6 and V is TRBV3-1, with D possibly TRBD1 on 6 matching bases. Germline-derived CDR1 and CDR2 are LGHDT and YNNKEL (reference sequence). V was trimmed by 4 bases and J by 0 bases, leaving 13 bases between them. This CDR3 spans 17 amino acids. As DNA, the CDR3 is TGTGCCAGCAGCCGAAGACAGGAAAGCTCCTATAATTCACCCCTCCACTTT. Its protein is CASSRRQESSYNSPLHF.

This clonotype was recorded at least ten times. The chain has TRBV12-3 or TRBV12-4 and TRBJ1-6; D may be TRBD1 (5 bases). The CDR3 totals 15 residues. V was trimmed by 7 bases and J by 9 bases, leaving 19 bases between them. The CDR3 DNA reads TGTGCCAGCACCTCTGGGGGGGTGATGGGTTCACCCCTCCACTTT. Translated, it gives CASTSGGVMGSPLHF.